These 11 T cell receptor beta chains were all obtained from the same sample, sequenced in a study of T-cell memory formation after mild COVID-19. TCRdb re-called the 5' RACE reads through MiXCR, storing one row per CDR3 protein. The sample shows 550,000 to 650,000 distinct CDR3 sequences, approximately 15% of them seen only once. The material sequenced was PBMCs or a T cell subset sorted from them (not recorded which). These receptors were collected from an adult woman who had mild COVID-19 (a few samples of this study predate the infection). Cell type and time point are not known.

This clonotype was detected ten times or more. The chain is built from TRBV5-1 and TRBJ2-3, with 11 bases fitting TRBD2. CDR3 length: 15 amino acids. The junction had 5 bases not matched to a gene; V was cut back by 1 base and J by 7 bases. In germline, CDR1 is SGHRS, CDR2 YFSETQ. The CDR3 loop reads CASSLTSGGINTQYF. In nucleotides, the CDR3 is TGCGCCAGCAGCTTGACTAGCGGGGGTATAAATACGCAGTATTTT.

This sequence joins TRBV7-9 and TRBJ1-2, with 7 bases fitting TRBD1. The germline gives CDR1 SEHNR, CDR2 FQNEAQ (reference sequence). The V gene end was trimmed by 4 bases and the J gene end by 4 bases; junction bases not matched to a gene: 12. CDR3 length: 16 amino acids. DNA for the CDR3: TGTGCCAGCAGCTCCGATAGGGGACAGAAATCCTATGGCTACACCTTC. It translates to CASSSDRGQKSYGYTF.

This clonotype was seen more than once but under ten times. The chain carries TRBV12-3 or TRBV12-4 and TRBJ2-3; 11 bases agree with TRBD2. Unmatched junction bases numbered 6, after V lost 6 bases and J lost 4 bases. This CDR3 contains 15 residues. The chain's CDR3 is CASRVAGGPSDTQYF. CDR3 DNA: TGTGCCAGCAGGGTAGCGGGAGGGCCGTCAGATACGCAGTATTTT.

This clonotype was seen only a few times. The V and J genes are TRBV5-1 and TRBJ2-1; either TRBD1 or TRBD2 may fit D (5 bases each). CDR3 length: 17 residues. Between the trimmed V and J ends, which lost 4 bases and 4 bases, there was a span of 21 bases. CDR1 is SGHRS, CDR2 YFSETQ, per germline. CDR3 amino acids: CASSHPPGSEGYNEQFF. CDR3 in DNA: TGCGCCAGCAGCCATCCACCGGGATCAGAGGGGTACAATGAGCAGTTCTTC.

The CDR3 bases are TGTGCCATCAAAGGGGCGACATACAATGAGCAGTTCTTC. Translated, it gives CAIKGATYNEQFF. The rearrangement joins TRBV10-3 to TRBJ2-1; D is possibly TRBD1 (5 bases). The CDR3 has 13 amino acids. CDR1 is ENHRY and CDR2 is SYGVKD in the germline V gene. V lost 7 bases to trimming and J lost 4 bases, with 11 bases between them.

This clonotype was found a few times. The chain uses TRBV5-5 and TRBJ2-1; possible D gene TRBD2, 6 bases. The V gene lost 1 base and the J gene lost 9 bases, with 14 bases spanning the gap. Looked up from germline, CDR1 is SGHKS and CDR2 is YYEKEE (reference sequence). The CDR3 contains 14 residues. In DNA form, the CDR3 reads TGTGCCAGCAGCTTGTCACCCGGGAGCGGTGAGCAGTTCTTC. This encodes CASSLSPGSGEQFF.

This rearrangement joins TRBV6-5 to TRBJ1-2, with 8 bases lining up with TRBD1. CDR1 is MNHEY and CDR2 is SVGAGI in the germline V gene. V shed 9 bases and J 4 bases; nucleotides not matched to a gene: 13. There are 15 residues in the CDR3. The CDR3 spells CASLGQGGRGYGYTF. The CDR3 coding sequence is TGTGCCAGTCTCGGACAGGGAGGTAGAGGCTATGGCTACACCTTC.

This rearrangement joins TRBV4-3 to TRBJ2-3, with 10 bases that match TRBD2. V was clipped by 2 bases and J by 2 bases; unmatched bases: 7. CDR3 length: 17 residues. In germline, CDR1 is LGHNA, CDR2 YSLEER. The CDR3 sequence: CASSQNLAGGPTDTQYF. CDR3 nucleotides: TGCGCCAGCAGCCAAAATTTAGCGGGAGGTCCCACAGATACGCAGTATTTT.

The CDR3 reads CASSQSLVLNNEQFF. For the CDR3, the DNA is TGTGCCAGCAGCCAATCCCTCGTCTTAAACAATGAGCAGTTCTTC. The chain has TRBV16 and TRBJ2-1, with unresolved D. Trimming removed 0 bases at V and 5 bases at J, with 11 bases between. The CDR3 loop spans 15 amino acids. Germline-derived CDR1 and CDR2 are KGHSY and FQNENV.

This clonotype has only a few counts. CDR3 nucleotides: TGTGCCAGCAGTTTATTTGATCCTGCTTACGAGCAGTACTTC. Its translation: CASSLFDPAYEQYF. This chain links TRBV27 with TRBJ2-7; no clear D gene. The CDR3 runs 14 residues. V was trimmed by 1 base and J by 4 bases, leaving 11 bases between them. Germline CDR1 MNHEY, CDR2 SMNVEV (reference sequence).

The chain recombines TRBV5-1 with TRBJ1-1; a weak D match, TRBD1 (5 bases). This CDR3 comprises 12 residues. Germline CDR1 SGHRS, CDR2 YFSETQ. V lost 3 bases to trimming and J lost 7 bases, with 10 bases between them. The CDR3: CASSSWGDEAFF. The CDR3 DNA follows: TGCGCCAGCAGCTCTTGGGGGGATGAAGCTTTCTTT.